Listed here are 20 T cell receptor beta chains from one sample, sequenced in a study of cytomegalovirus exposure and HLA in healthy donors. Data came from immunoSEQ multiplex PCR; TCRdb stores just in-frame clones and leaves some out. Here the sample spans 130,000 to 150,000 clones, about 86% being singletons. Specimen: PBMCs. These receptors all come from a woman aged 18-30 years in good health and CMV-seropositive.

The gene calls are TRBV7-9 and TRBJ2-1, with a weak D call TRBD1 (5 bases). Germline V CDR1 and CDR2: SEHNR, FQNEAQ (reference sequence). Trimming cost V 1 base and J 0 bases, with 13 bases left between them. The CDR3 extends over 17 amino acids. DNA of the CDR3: TGTGCCAGCAGCTTAGACTTGACAGCTAGCTCCTACAATGAGCAGTTCTTC. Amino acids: CASSLDLTASSYNEQFF.

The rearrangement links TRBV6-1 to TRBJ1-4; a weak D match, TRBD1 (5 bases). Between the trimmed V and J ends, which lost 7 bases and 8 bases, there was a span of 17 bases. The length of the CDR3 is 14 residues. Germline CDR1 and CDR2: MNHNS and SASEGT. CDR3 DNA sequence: TGTGCCAGCACCCCGGCCAGGGTGAACGAAAAACTGTTTTTT. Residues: CASTPARVNEKLFF.

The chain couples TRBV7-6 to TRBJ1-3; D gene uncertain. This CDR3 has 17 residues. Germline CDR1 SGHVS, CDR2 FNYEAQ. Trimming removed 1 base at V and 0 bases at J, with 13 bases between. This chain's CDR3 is CASSLEAIRSSGNTIYF. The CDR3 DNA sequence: TGTGCCAGCAGCTTAGAAGCCATACGGAGCTCTGGAAACACCATATATTTT.

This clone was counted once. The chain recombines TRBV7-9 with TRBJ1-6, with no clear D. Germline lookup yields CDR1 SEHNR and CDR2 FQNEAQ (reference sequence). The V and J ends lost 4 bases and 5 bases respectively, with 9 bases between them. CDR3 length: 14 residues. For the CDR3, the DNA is TGTGCCAGCAGCTATCTTCGAGATAATTCACCCCTCCACTTT. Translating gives CASSYLRDNSPLHF.

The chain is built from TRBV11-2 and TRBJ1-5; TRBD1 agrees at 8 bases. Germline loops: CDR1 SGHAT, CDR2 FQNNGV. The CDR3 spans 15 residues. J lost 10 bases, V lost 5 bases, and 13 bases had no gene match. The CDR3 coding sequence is TGTGCCAGCAGCGGGGGACAGGCCAAAATCAAACCCCAGCATTTT. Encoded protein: CASSGGQAKIKPQHF. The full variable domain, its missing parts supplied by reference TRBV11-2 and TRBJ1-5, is EAGVAQSPRYKIIEKRQSVAFWCNPISGHATLYWYQQILGQGPKLLIQFQNNGVVDDSQLPKDRFSAERLKGVDSTLKIQPAKLEDSAVYLCASSGGQAKIKPQHFGDGTRLSIL.

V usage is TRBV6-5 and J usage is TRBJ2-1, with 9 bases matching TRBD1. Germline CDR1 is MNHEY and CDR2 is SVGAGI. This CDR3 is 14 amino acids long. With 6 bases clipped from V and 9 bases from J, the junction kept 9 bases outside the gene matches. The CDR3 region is CASRPGTGFAEQFF. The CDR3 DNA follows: TGTGCCAGCAGACCCGGGACAGGGTTTGCTGAGCAGTTCTTC.

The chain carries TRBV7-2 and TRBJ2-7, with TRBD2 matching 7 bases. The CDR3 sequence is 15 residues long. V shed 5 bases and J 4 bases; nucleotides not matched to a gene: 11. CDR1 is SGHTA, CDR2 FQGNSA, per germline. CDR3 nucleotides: TGTGCCAGCAGCCCTAGGGGTGGGAGGGGTTACGAGCAGTACTTC. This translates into CASSPRGGRGYEQYF. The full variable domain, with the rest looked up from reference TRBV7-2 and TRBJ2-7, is GAGVSQSPSNKVTEKGKDVELRCDPISGHTALYWYRQSLGQGLEFLIYFQGNSAPDKSGLPSDRFSAERTGGSVSTLTIQRTQQEDSAVYLCASSPRGGRGYEQYFGPGTRLTVT.

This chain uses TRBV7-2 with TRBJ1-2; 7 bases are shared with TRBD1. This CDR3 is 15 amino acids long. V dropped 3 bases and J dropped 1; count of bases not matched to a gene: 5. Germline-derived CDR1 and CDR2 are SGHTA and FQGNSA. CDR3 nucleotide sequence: TGTGCCAGCAGCTTGACCAGGGGGGTTAACTATGGCTACACCTTC. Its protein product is CASSLTRGVNYGYTF.

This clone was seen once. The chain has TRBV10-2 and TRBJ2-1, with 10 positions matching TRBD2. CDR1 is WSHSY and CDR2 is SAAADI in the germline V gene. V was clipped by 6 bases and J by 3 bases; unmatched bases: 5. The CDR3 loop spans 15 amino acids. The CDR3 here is CASRLTSGIYNEQFF. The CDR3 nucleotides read TGCGCCAGCAGGCTAACTAGCGGGATCTACAATGAGCAGTTCTTC.

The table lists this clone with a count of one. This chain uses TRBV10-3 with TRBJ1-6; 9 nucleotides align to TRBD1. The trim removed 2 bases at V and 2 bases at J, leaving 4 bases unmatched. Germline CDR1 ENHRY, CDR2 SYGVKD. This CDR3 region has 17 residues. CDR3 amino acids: CAISEKGQGPYNSPLHF. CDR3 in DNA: TGTGCCATCAGTGAGAAGGGACAGGGTCCCTATAATTCACCCCTCCACTTT.

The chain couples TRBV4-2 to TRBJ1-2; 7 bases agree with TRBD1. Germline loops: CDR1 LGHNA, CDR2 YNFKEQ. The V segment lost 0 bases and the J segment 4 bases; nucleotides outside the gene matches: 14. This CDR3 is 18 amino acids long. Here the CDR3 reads CASSQDRPGGKVGYGYTF. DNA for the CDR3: TGTGCCAGCAGCCAAGATCGGCCAGGGGGAAAAGTGGGCTATGGCTACACCTTC.

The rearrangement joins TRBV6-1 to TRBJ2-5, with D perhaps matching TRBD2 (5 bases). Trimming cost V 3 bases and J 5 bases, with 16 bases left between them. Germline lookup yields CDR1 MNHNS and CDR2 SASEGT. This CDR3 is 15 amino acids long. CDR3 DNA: TGTGCCAGCAGTGAGAATCTTGGGAGTCCGGAGACCCAGTACTTC. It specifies CASSENLGSPETQYF.

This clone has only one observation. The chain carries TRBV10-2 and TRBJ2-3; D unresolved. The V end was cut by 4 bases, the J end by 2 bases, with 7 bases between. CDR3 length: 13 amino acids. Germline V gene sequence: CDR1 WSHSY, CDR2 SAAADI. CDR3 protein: CASSALPTDTQYF. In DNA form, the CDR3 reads TGCGCCAGCAGTGCCCTACCCACAGATACGCAGTATTTT.

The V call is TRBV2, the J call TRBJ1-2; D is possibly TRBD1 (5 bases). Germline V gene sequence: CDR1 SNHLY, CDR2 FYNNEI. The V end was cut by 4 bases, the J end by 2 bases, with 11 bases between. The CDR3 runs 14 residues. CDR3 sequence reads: CASSVGGRNYGYTF. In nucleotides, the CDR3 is TGTGCCAGCAGTGTCGGGGGACGGAACTATGGCTACACCTTC.

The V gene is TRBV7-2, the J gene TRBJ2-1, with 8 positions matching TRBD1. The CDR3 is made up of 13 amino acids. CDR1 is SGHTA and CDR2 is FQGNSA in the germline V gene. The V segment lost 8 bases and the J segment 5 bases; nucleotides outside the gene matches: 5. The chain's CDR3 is CASRQGRHNEQFF. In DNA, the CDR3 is TGTGCCAGCCGACAGGGGCGACACAATGAGCAGTTCTTC.

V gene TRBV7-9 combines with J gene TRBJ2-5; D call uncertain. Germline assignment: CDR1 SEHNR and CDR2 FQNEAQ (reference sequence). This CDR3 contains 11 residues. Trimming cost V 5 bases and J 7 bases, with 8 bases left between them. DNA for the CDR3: TGTGCCAGCAGCCCTTCGGGGACCCAGTACTTC. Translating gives CASSPSGTQYF. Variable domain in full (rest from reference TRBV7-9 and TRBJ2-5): DTGVSQNPRHKITKRGQNVTFRCDPISEHNRLYWYRQTLGQGPEFLTYFQNEAQLEKSRLLSDRFSAERPKGSFSTLEIQRTEQGDSAMYLCASSPSGTQYFGPGTRLLVL.

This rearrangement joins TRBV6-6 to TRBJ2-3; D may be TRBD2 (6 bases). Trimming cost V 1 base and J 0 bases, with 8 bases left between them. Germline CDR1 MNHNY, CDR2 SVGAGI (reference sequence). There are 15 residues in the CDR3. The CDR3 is CASSYWGTSTDTQYF. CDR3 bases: TGTGCCAGCAGTTACTGGGGGACTAGCACAGATACGCAGTATTTT.

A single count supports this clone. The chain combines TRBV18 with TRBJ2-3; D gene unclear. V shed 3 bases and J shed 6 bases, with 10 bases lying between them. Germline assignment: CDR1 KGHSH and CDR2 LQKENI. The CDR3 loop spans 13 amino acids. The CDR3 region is CASSPPERDTQYF. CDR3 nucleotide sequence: TGTGCCAGCTCACCCCCCGAACGGGATACGCAGTATTTT.

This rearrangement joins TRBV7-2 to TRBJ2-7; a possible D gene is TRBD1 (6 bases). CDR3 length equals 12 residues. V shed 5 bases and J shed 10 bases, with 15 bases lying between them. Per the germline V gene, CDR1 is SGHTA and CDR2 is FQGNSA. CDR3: CASSGNRAAQYF. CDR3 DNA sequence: TGTGCCAGCAGCGGAAACAGGGCCGCCCAGTACTTC. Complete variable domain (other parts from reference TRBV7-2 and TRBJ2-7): GAGVSQSPSNKVTEKGKDVELRCDPISGHTALYWYRQSLGQGLEFLIYFQGNSAPDKSGLPSDRFSAERTGGSVSTLTIQRTQQEDSAVYLCASSGNRAAQYFGPGTRLTVT.

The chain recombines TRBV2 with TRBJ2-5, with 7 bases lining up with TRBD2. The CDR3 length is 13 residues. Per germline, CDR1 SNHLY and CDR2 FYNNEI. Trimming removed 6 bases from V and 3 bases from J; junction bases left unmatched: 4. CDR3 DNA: TGTGCCAGCAGGCGGGGGTCGAAAGAGACCCAGTACTTC. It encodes CASRRGSKETQYF.